A single sample is the source of the 12 T cell receptor beta chains below, sequenced in a study of identical twins. A single record per CDR3 protein comes from TCRdb applying MiXCR to the 5' RACE reads. Among around 680,000 distinct CDR3 sequences listed, around 8.3% were seen once. A further study also used this sample, focusing on yellow fever vaccine responses in identical twins.

The sequenced sample was PBMCs. These receptors were collected from a woman aged 18-35 years in good health.

This clonotype was detected only a few times. The V and J genes are TRBV6-1 and TRBJ2-1, with D perhaps given as TRBD1 or TRBD2 (5 bases each). Germline assignment: CDR1 MNHNS and CDR2 SASEGT. The length of the CDR3 is 13 residues. The V gene lost 6 bases and the J gene lost 9 bases, with 15 bases spanning the gap. CDR3 sequence (DNA): TGTGCCAGCAGCGTCGAGGGGAGTCCTGAGCAGTTCTTC. Amino acids: CASSVEGSPEQFF.

Regarding this clonotype: One end of the junction fails to match germline, which may point to a read error. This sequence joins TRBV2 and TRBJ2-5; 13 bases map to TRBD2. Germline values: CDR1 SNHLY, CDR2 FYNNEI. CDR3 length: 12 amino acids. The CDR3 bases are TGTGCCAGCAGTGAAGTCGGACTAGCGGGGGCCTTC. Protein sequence: CASSEVGLAGAF.

This clonotype was observed a handful of times. V is TRBV10-2 and J is TRBJ2-1; the match to TRBD2 covers 8 bases. CDR1 is WSHSY, CDR2 SAAADI, per germline. V lost 6 bases to trimming and J lost 4 bases; unmatched junction nucleotides: 5. CDR3 length: 14 residues. The CDR3 region has the DNA TGCGCCAGCAGCCCGACTAGCGCTTACAATGAGCAGTTCTTC. It specifies CASSPTSAYNEQFF.

The V gene is TRBV9, the J gene TRBJ2-7; TRBD1 might be the D (6 bases). The V end lost 2 bases, the J end lost 3 bases, and 15 bases lay between the germline ends. This CDR3 has 15 residues. The germline V gene encodes CDR1 SGDLS and CDR2 YYNGEE. CDR3 nucleotide sequence: TGTGCCAGCAGCGTGGGGGCAGATCAGAACTACGAGCAGTACTTC. Amino acids: CASSVGADQNYEQYF.

The V call is TRBV5-1, the J call TRBJ1-1, with 7 bases lining up with TRBD1. The CDR3 loop spans 14 amino acids. Germline-derived CDR1 and CDR2 are SGHRS and YFSETQ. V dropped 4 bases and J dropped 4; count of bases not matched to a gene: 7. DNA of the CDR3: TGCGCCAGCAGCCCATGGACAGGAAGCACTGAAGCTTTCTTT. As protein: CASSPWTGSTEAFF.

In this sample, this clonotype turned up a few times. DNA of the CDR3: TGTGCTAGTGCCCCGGGTCGTATTACCTTCAATGAGCAGTTCTTC. It is translated as CASAPGRITFNEQFF. The V and J genes are TRBV12-5 and TRBJ2-1; D is ambiguous. The germline V gene has CDR1 LGHNT and CDR2 FRNRAP. Trimming shortened V by 7 bases and J by 6 bases, and 19 bases separated the two germline ends. The CDR3 has 15 residues.

This clonotype was observed at least ten times. At one end the junction does not follow the germline gene, possibly because of a read error. The CDR3 sequence: CASSLEKGTAIVF. CDR3 DNA: TGCGCCAGCAGCTTGGAAAAAGGGACAGCGATAGTCTTC. This chain uses TRBV5-1 with TRBJ1-2, with TRBD1 matching over 7 bases. The CDR3 has 13 residues. Germline CDR1 and CDR2: SGHRS and YFSETQ.

The V call is TRBV5-1, the J call TRBJ2-1, with TRBD1 identical over 10 bases. The V gene end was trimmed by 0 bases and the J gene end by 7 bases; junction bases not matched to a gene: 4. Germline values: CDR1 SGHRS, CDR2 YFSETQ. The CDR3 loop spans 15 amino acids. The CDR3 here is CASSLGQGARNEQFF. CDR3 bases: TGCGCCAGCAGCTTGGGACAGGGGGCAAGAAATGAGCAGTTCTTC.

This clonotype was picked up many times. The chain recombines TRBV29-1 with TRBJ2-1; D is uncertain. Germline lookup yields CDR1 SQVTM and CDR2 ANQGSEA. The germline V and J ends were trimmed by 4 bases and 2 bases, with 9 bases remaining between them. The CDR3 spans 13 residues. CDR3 DNA sequence: TGCAGCGTTGGGGTGTGGGCCTACAATGAGCAGTTCTTC. Its translation is CSVGVWAYNEQFF.

V gene TRBV6-2 or TRBV6-3 combines with J gene TRBJ2-2; D is unresolved. Trimming pared 2 bases from V and 9 bases from J, leaving 7 bases between. Germline values: CDR1 MNHEY, CDR2 SVGEGT. This CDR3 has 12 residues. The CDR3 reads CASSYPDWELFF. The DNA of the CDR3 is TGTGCCAGCAGTTACCCGGATTGGGAGCTGTTTTTT.

This clonotype showed up just a few times. The chain uses TRBV7-2 and TRBJ2-5; 8 positions match TRBD1. Germline trimming cut 5 bases from V and 4 bases from J; bases unmatched to any gene: 9. The CDR3 is 15 residues long. The germline CDR1 and CDR2 sequences are SGHTA and FQGNSA. CDR3 sequence (DNA): TGTGCCAGCAGCCCAGGGAGGACAGGGAGAGAGACCCAGTACTTC. Its translation: CASSPGRTGRETQYF.

This clonotype was seen a handful of times. V usage is TRBV5-5 and J usage is TRBJ2-7; TRBD2 matches 11 bases. This CDR3 has 14 amino acids. Losses at the gene ends were 0 bases for V and 11 bases for J; bases not matched to a gene: 7. Germline V CDR1 and CDR2: SGHKS, YYEKEE (reference sequence). CDR3 coding DNA: TGTGCCAGCAGCTTGGAGGGACTAGCGGTTCAGGAGTACTTC. Translating it yields CASSLEGLAVQEYF. Full variable domain (outside the CDR3, taken from reference TRBV5-5 and TRBJ2-7): DAGVTQSPTHLIKTRGQQVTLRCSPISGHKSVSWYQQVLGQGPQFIFQYYEKEERGRGNFPDRFSARQFPNYSSELNVNALLLGDSALYLCASSLEGLAVQEYFGPGTRLTVT.